These 20 T cell receptor beta chains originate from one sample sequenced in a study of T-cell reconstitution after alpha-beta-depleted transplantation in children (dated by TCRdb to the mid-2010s). Libraries were made using PCR. The listed sequencing device is Illumina HiSeq 2500. Molecular barcoding was employed in the preparation of TCR libraries, with unique molecular identifiers being used to normalize TCRbeta repertoire quantification. TCRdb reanalyzed the raw reads on its own, using fastp at Q25 for trimming and MiXCR for clone calling, and kept in-frame beta chains. CDR3 protein sequences are deduplicated, and each keeps its most common genes and DNA. For this sample the table gives roughly 490,000 distinct CDR3 sequences, of which about an eighth were detected only once. 14% of the sample is taken by the ten largest. The treatment or condition label, read with the paper, signifies: allogeneic hematopoietic cell transplantation with graft depleted of TCRalphabeta T cells and CD19 B cells.

This sample comprised PBMCs, mostly from graft donor cells, obtained 180 days after TCRalphabeta/CD19-depleted stem cell transplant. These receptors originate from a female patient aged 2-10 years who had a stem cell transplant for aplastic anemia, so the T cells may come from the graft donor.

This chain's CDR3 is CASSYFGYNEQYF. CDR3 DNA: TGTGCCAGCAGTTACTTCGGCTACAACGAGCAGTACTTC. The chain combines TRBV6-2 or TRBV6-3 with TRBJ2-7; D unclear. Germline V gene sequence: CDR1 MNHEY, CDR2 SVGEGT. Trimming stripped 1 base from V and 5 bases from J, with 9 bases between. This CDR3 contains 13 residues.

This sequence joins TRBV20-1 and TRBJ1-3; D is possibly TRBD1 (5 bases). The V end was cut by 0 bases, the J end by 0 bases, with 12 bases between. CDR1 DFQATT and CDR2 SNEGSKA come from the germline V gene (reference sequence). The CDR3 spans 16 residues. CDR3: CSARDPQGGSGNTIYF. The CDR3 region has the DNA TGCAGTGCTAGAGATCCTCAGGGAGGCTCTGGAAACACCATATATTTT.

This clonotype occurred a few times. V and J are TRBV6-1 and TRBJ2-1, with 9 bases matching TRBD2. V trimming: 7 bases; J trimming: 4 bases; junction bases outside the gene matches: 11. This CDR3 is built from 16 residues. Germline CDR1 is MNHNS and CDR2 is SASEGT. The CDR3 DNA follows: TGTGCCAGCACCCCCTTCGGGCTAGCGGGATACAATGAGCAGTTCTTC. The encoded protein is CASTPFGLAGYNEQFF.

The chain carries TRBV5-1 and TRBJ1-1, with 12 bases aligning to TRBD1. This CDR3 spans 15 amino acids. In germline, CDR1 is SGHRS, CDR2 YFSETQ. J lost 5 bases, V lost 4 bases, and 6 bases had no gene match. CDR3 bases: TGCGCCAGCAGCATGGGACAGGGGGCTGGTACTGAAGCTTTCTTT. Its translation: CASSMGQGAGTEAFF.

This clonotype was seen repeatedly, ten times or more. This chain joins TRBV5-1 and TRBJ2-2; 8 bases fit TRBD2. The CDR3 has 16 residues. The ends lost 3 bases at V and 0 bases at J; junction bases unmatched: 4. The germline CDR1 and CDR2 sequences are SGHRS and YFSETQ. The CDR3 protein is CASSYGLASNTGELFF. In DNA form, the CDR3 reads TGCGCCAGCAGCTATGGACTAGCCTCGAACACCGGGGAGCTGTTTTTT.

In its sample, this clonotype was seen a few times. The gene calls are TRBV12-3 or TRBV12-4 and TRBJ2-2, with TRBD1 as a possible D gene (6 bases). V gave up 5 bases and J gave up 2 bases, with 24 bases separating them. The CDR3 sequence is 19 residues long. The CDR3: CASSVPGLQGIGNTGELFF. The DNA of the CDR3 is TGTGCCAGCAGTGTCCCCGGCCTACAGGGAATAGGAAACACCGGGGAGCTGTTTTTT.

The J gene is TRBJ1-2, the V gene TRBV4-2, with D tentatively TRBD1 (6 bases). The CDR3 spans 15 residues. The germline CDR1 and CDR2 sequences are LGHNA and YNFKEQ. The ends were cut back, 4 bases at V and 5 bases at J, with 17 bases in the middle. This CDR3 reads CASSPRQEGNYGYTF. The CDR3 DNA is TGTGCCAGCAGCCCCAGACAGGAGGGGAATTATGGCTACACCTTC.

This clonotype was picked up a small number of times. The chain combines TRBV7-2 with TRBJ2-7; 10 nucleotides line up with TRBD2. With 2 bases clipped from V and 3 bases from J, the junction kept 7 bases outside the gene matches. Germline values: CDR1 SGHTA, CDR2 FQGNSA. The CDR3 is 16 amino acids. The CDR3 nucleotides read TGTGCCAGCAGCTTACGACTAGCGGGTTTCAACTACGAGCAGTACGTC. It specifies CASSLRLAGFNYEQYV.

The sample holds a few counts of this clonotype. In nucleotides, the CDR3 is TGTGCCAGTAGTTCTTCGTTGGGCGGGGTCTACGAGCAGTACTTC. Its protein is CASSSSLGGVYEQYF. The rearrangement uses TRBV19 and TRBJ2-7, with D possibly TRBD2 on 6 matching bases. Germline CDR1 is LNHDA and CDR2 is SQIVND (reference sequence). The CDR3 consists of 15 residues. Trimming took 5 bases from V and 3 from J, leaving 17 bases between them.

J is TRBJ2-1 and V is TRBV19, with D maybe TRBD2 (6 bases). Trimming pared 5 bases from V and 4 bases from J, leaving 15 bases between. The CDR3 contains 15 residues. Germline CDR1 LNHDA, CDR2 SQIVND (reference sequence). The CDR3 DNA reads TGTGCCAGTAGTGTGACTAGTCGGGGGTACAATGAGCAGTTCTTC. Translation gives CASSVTSRGYNEQFF.

This sequence joins TRBV7-2 and TRBJ2-7, with D perhaps given as TRBD1 or TRBD2 (5 bases each). Per germline, CDR1 SGHTA and CDR2 FQGNSA. The V gene lost 6 bases and the J gene lost 7 bases, with 22 bases spanning the gap. CDR3 length equals 15 residues. CDR3 in amino acids: CASSTRGRGHREQYF. The CDR3 nucleotides read TGTGCCAGCAGTACCCGGGGTAGGGGTCATAGGGAGCAGTACTTC.

Only a few counts were recorded for this clonotype. DNA for the CDR3: TGTGCCAGCAGCTTAGCGACACAGGGGTCTGGGCCCCAGCATTTT. Protein product: CASSLATQGSGPQHF. This rearrangement joins TRBV7-2 to TRBJ1-5; 7 bases fit TRBD1. V shed 0 bases and J 9 bases; nucleotides not matched to a gene: 8. Germline V CDR1 and CDR2: SGHTA, FQGNSA. The CDR3 is 15 amino acids.

The CDR3 DNA reads TGTGCCAGCAGCTTAGTAAGCGGGAGAGCCAAAAACATTCAGTACTTC. Its protein product is CASSLVSGRAKNIQYF. This sequence joins TRBV7-9 and TRBJ2-4; 8 nucleotides align to TRBD2. The CDR3 spans 16 residues. CDR1 SEHNR and CDR2 FQNEAQ come from the germline V gene (reference sequence). Trimming took 1 base from V and 0 from J; bases not matched to a gene: 2.

The rearrangement links TRBV20-1 to TRBJ2-7, with D perhaps TRBD2 (6 bases). The CDR3 length is 17 residues. Between the trimmed V and J ends, which lost 1 base and 3 bases, there was a span of 22 bases. Per germline, CDR1 DFQATT and CDR2 SNEGSKA (reference sequence). The CDR3 bases are TGCAGTGCTAGAGGTGTAAAACGGGAGCTCATTTACTACGAGCAGTACTTC. This gives the protein CSARGVKRELIYYEQYF.

This clonotype was picked up a small number of times. The chain is built from TRBV11-2 and TRBJ2-7; unclear D gene. V gave up 0 bases and J gave up 6 bases, with 12 bases separating them. Per the germline V gene, CDR1 is SGHAT and CDR2 is FQNNGV. This CDR3 comprises 14 residues. Written as DNA, the CDR3 is TGTGCCAGCAGCTTAGAGATAGAGGTTCCCGAGCAGTACGTC. It encodes CASSLEIEVPEQYV.

This clonotype was counted many times. The CDR3 bases are TGCAGCGCGACGACAGGCTCTGGAAACACCATATATTTT. Residues: CSATTGSGNTIYF. The genes are TRBV29-1 and TRBJ1-3; TRBD1 might be the D (6 bases). The CDR3 runs to 13 residues. CDR1 SQVTM and CDR2 ANQGSEA come from the germline V gene. Trimming took off 7 bases at V and 0 bases at J, with 10 bases between the two ends. Full variable domain (remainder filled in from reference TRBV29-1 and TRBJ1-3): SAVISQKPSRDICQRGTSLTIQCQVDSQVTMMFWYRQQPGQSLTLIATANQGSEATYESGFVIDKFPISRPNLTFSTLTVSNMSPEDSSIYLCSATTGSGNTIYFGEGSWLTVV.

The chain combines TRBV21-1 with TRBJ2-1; the table's D call, TRBD1, has no DNA check behind it. TRBV21-1 is shown as a pseudogene. The CDR3 sequence is 14 residues long. CDR3 coding DNA: TGTGCCAGCCTGACCGCTATGGGGGCCTACGAGCAGTTCTTC. Its translation: CASLTAMGAYEQFF.

This clonotype was observed many times. The chain has TRBV14 and TRBJ2-7; TRBD1 aligns across 9 bases. The CDR3 consists of 16 residues. Germline V lookup: CDR1 SGHDN, CDR2 FVKESK. The J segment lost 2 bases and the V segment lost 1 base, leaving 6 bases of the junction unmatched. The CDR3 DNA reads TGTGCCAGCAGCCAAGGGACAGGGGCGCCCCCCTACGAGCAGTACGTC. Its translation: CASSQGTGAPPYEQYV.

The chain joins TRBV19 to TRBJ2-7; weak D call: TRBD2 (5 bases). V was shortened by 6 bases and J by 2 bases, with 17 bases between the two germline ends. This CDR3 is 15 amino acids long. Per the germline V gene, CDR1 is LNHDA and CDR2 is SQIVND (reference sequence). Written as DNA, the CDR3 is TGTGCCAGTAGCGTGGGCCTGGCTAGCCCCTACGAGCAGTACTTC. It yields the protein CASSVGLASPYEQYF.

The J gene is TRBJ2-5, the V gene TRBV12-5; the match to TRBD2 covers 9 bases. The CDR3 runs 18 residues. The germline CDR1 and CDR2 sequences are LGHNT and FRNRAP. V gave up 2 bases and J gave up 2 bases; unmatched junction bases: 12. The chain's CDR3 is CASGLPLLTSGGQETQYF. CDR3 nucleotides: TGTGCTAGTGGTTTGCCCCTTCTGACTAGCGGCGGGCAAGAGACCCAGTACTTC.